This T cell receptor beta chain was sequenced during a study of blood T cell repertoires in COVID-19. Looking at the study overall: The United States, Italy and Spain provided the acute and convalescent COVID-19 samples.

This clone appeared a single time. Sequenced by immunoSEQ multiplex PCR; TCRdb stores in-frame clones only, minus some. This sample has some 41,000 clones, with roughly nine tenths found just once. CDR1 and CDR2 (germline): SEHNR, FQNEAQ (reference sequence). The CDR3 extends over 14 amino acids. Unmatched junction bases numbered 5, after V lost 4 bases and J lost 5 bases. Material: peripheral blood. The TCR originated in a human donor in a cohort sampled during active COVID-19. This rearrangement joins TRBV7-9 to TRBJ2-5; TRBD1 aligns across 9 bases. The CDR3 region is CASSSTGGYETQYF. Here the CDR3 DNA reads TGTGCCAGCAGCTCAACAGGGGGCTACGAGACCCAGTACTTC.